This TCR beta chain was sequenced during a study of siplizumab effects on memory and regulatory T cells. General observations from the study: The naive T cell population seemed more diverse than memory cells and seemed a major contributor to the alloresponse. No naive or memory phenotype could be assigned to roughly 75-95% of proliferating clones. Reactions containing siplizumab showed mappable alloreactive CD4+ clones averaging roughly 67% Treg-derived, versus about 27% in controls. The alloreactive clones that mapped to unstimulated subsets made up only a minor fraction.

Germline V gives CDR1 WSHSY, CDR2 SAAADI. With V trimmed by 8 bases and J by 8 bases, 12 bases remained unmatched. This CDR3 contains 16 residues. Profiling relied on immunoSEQ multiplex PCR, and the TCRdb table lists in-frame clones only, not all of them. Of tens of thousands of clones listed, approximately 93% are singletons. With respect to this clone: The antigen remains unidentified.

This TCR was recovered from a human donor in good health. The V gene is TRBV10-2, the J gene TRBJ2-2; 12 bases are a match to TRBD2. Source material: CD8+ T cells sorted from blood. The CDR3 spells CASSGLAGGKKGELFF. In nucleotides, the CDR3 is TGCGCCAGCTCGGGACTAGCGGGTGGAAAGAAAGGGGAGCTGTTTTTT.